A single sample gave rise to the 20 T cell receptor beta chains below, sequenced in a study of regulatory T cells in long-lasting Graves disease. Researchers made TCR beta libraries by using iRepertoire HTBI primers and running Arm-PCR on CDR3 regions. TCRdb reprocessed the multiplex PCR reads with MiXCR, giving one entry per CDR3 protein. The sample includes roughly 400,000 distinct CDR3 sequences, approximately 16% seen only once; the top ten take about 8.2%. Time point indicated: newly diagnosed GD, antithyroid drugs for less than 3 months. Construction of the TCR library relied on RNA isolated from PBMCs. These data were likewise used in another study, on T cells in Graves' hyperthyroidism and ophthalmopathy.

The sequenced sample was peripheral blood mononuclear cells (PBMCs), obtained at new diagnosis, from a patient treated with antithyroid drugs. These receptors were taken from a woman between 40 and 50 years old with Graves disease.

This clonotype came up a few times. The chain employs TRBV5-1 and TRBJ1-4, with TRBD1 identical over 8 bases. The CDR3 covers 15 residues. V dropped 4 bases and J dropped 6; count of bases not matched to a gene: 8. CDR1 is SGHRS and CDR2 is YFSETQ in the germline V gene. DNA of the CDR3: TGCGCCAGCAGCCCGGACAGGGCTTGGGATGAAAAACTGTTTTTT. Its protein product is CASSPDRAWDEKLFF.

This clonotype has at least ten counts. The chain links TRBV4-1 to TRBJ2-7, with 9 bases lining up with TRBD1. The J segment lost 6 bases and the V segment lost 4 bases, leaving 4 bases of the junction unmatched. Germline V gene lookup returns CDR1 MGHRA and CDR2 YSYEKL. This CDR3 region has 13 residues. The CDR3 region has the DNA TGCGCCAGCAGCCCGGGACAGGGCGTCGAGCAGTACTTC. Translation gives CASSPGQGVEQYF.

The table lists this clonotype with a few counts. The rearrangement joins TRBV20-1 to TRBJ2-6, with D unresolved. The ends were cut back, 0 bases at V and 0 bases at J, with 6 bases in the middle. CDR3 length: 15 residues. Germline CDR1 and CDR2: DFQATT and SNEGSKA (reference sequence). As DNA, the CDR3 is TGCAGTGCTAGAGACTATGTCTCTGGGGCCAACGTCCTGACTTTC. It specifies CSARDYVSGANVLTF.

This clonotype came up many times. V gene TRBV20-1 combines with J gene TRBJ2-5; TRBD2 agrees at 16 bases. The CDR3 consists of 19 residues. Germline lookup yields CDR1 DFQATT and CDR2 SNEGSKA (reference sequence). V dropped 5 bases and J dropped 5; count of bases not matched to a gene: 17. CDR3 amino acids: CSAYLTGTSGRAPIETQYF. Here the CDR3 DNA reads TGCAGTGCTTACCTAACCGGGACTAGCGGGAGGGCCCCTATCGAGACCCAGTACTTC.

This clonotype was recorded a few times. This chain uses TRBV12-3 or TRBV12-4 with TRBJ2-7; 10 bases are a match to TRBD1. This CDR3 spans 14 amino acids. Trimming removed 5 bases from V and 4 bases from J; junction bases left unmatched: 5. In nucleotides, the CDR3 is TGTGCCAGCAGTCTGACAGGGGGCGAATACGAGCAGTACTTC. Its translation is CASSLTGGEYEQYF.

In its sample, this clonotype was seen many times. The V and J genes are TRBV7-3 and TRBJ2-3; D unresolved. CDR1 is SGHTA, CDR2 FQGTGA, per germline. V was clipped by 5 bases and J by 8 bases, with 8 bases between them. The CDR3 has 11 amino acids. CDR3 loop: CASSLNGTQYF. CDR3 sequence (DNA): TGTGCCAGCAGCCTGAATGGTACGCAGTATTTT.

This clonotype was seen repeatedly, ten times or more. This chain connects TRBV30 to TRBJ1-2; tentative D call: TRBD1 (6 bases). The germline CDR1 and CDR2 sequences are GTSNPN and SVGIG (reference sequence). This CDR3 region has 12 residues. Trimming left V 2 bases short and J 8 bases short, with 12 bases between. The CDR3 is CAWSTGTWGYTF. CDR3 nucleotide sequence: TGTGCCTGGAGTACAGGGACTTGGGGCTACACCTTC. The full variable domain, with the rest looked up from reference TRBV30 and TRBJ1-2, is SQTIHQWPATLVQPVGSPLSLECTVEGTSNPNLYWYRQAAGRGLQLLFYSVGIGQISSEVPQNLSASRPQDRQFILSSKKLLLSDSGFYLCAWSTGTWGYTFGSGTRLTVV.

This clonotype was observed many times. The CDR3 nucleotides are TGTGCCACCAGCAGAGGAGGCAGCTCCTACGAGCAGTACTTC. Encoded protein: CATSRGGSSYEQYF. This chain uses TRBV15 with TRBJ2-7; D ambiguous. The V end lost 1 base, the J end lost 0 bases, and 7 bases lay between the germline ends. The CDR3 loop spans 14 amino acids. Germline assignment: CDR1 LNHNV and CDR2 YYDKDF (reference sequence).

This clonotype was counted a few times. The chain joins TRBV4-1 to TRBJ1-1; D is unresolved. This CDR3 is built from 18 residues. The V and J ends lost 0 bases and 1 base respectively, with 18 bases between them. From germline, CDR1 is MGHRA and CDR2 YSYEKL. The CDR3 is CASSQDQTAISENTEAFF. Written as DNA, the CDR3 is TGCGCCAGCAGCCAAGATCAAACAGCAATCTCCGAGAACACTGAAGCTTTCTTT.

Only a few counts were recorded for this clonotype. The DNA of the CDR3 is TGTGCCAGCAGCTTAGTCTCCGGGACAAGTACCTACAATGAGCAGTTCTTC. Protein: CASSLVSGTSTYNEQFF. The V and J genes are TRBV7-6 and TRBJ2-1, with a possible D match to TRBD1 (6 bases). Trimming pared 1 base from V and 2 bases from J, leaving 15 bases between. Looked up from germline, CDR1 is SGHVS and CDR2 is FNYEAQ. The CDR3 spans 17 residues.

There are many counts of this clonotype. CDR3 nucleotide sequence: TGTGCCAGCAGGGCGGGGGGAAACACTGAAGCTTTCTTT. Residues: CASRAGGNTEAFF. J is TRBJ1-1 and V is TRBV28, with a tentative D call TRBD1 (5 bases). Trimming stripped 6 bases from V and 2 bases from J, with 10 bases between. There are 13 residues in the CDR3. The germline V gene encodes CDR1 MDHEN and CDR2 SYDVKM.

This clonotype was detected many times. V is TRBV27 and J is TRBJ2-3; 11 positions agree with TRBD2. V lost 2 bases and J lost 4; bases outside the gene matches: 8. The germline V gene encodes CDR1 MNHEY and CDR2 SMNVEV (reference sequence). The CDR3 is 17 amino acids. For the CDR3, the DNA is TGTGCCAGCAGTTTAGGACTAGCGGGCTCCCAGTCAGATACGCAGTATTTT. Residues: CASSLGLAGSQSDTQYF.

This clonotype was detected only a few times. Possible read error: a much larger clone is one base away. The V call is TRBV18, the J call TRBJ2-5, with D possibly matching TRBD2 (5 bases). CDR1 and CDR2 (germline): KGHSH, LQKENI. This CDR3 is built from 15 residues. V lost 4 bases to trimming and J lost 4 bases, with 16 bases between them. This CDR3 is CASSLPGRPTETQYF. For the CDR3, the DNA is TGTGCCAGCTCACTACCGGGGAGACCAACAGAGACCCAGTACTTC.

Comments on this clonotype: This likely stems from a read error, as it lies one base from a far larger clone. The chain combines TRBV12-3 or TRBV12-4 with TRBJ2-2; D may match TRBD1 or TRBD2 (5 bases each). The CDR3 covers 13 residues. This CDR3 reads CASSLGGSGELSF. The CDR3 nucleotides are TGTGCCAGCAGTTTAGGGGGGTCCGGGGAGCTGTCTTTT.

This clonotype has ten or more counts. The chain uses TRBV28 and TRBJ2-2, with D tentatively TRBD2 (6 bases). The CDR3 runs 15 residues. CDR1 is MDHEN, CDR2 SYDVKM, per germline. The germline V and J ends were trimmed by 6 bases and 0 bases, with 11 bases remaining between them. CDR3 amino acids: CASRRGGANTGELFF. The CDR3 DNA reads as TGTGCCAGCAGGAGAGGAGGGGCGAACACCGGGGAGCTGTTTTTT.

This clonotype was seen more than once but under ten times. The CDR3 region is CASSEFADTQYF. The CDR3 nucleotides read TGTGCCAGCAGTGAATTTGCAGATACGCAGTATTTT. The rearrangement uses TRBV6-2 or TRBV6-3 and TRBJ2-3; D is uncertain. The CDR3 consists of 12 residues. Germline values: CDR1 MNHEY, CDR2 SVGEGT. V shed 5 bases and J shed 4 bases, with 7 bases lying between them.

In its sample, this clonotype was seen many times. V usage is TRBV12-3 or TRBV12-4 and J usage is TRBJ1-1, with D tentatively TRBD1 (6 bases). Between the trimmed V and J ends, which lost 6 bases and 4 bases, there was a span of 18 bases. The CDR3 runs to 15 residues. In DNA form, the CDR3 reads TGTGCCAGCAGCTTGAACGCAGGGGCGGGCACTGAAGCTTTCTTT. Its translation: CASSLNAGAGTEAFF.

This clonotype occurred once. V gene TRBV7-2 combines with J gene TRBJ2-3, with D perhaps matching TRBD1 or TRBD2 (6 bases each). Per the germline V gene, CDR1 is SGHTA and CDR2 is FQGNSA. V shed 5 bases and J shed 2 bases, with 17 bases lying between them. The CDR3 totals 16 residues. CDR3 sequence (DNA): TGTGCCAGCAGCCGCGCCGGCGGGACAAACACAGATACGCAGTATTTT. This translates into CASSRAGGTNTDTQYF. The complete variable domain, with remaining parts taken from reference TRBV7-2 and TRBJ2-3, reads GAGVSQSPSNKVTEKGKDVELRCDPISGHTALYWYRQSLGQGLEFLIYFQGNSAPDKSGLPSDRFSAERTGGSVSTLTIQRTQQEDSAVYLCASSRAGGTNTDTQYFGPGTRLTVL.

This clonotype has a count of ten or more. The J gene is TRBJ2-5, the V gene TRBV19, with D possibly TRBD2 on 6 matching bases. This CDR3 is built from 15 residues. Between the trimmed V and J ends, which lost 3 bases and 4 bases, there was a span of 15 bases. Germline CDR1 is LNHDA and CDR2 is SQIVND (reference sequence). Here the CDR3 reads CASSIGTLGGETQYF. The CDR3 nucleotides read TGTGCCAGTAGTATTGGGACTCTCGGGGGAGAGACCCAGTACTTC.

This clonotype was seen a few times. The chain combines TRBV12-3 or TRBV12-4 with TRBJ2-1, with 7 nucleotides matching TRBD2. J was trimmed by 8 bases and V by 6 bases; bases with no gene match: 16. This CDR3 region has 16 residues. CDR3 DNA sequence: TGTGCCAGCAGCCTCACTGGGTTGGGAGGGGAGGATGAGCAGTTCTTC. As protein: CASSLTGLGGEDEQFF.